The 22 T cell receptor beta chains given below trace back to one sample, sequenced in a study of siplizumab effects on memory and regulatory T cells. The assay was immunoSEQ multiplex PCR, and TCRdb's table has in-frame clones only and misses some. In the table there are some 96,000 clones, 75% to 95% of which are singletons. The sample consisted of CD4+ T cells sorted from blood. Every receptor here comes from a human donor in good health.

The chain is built from TRBV9 and TRBJ2-2; TRBD2 aligns across 8 bases. The CDR3 extends over 15 amino acids. The V segment lost 0 bases and the J segment 3 bases; nucleotides outside the gene matches: 1. Germline-derived CDR1 and CDR2 are SGDLS and YYNGEE. The CDR3 loop is CASSVAGGHTGELFF. The CDR3 nucleotides are TGTGCCAGCAGCGTAGCGGGGGGGCACACCGGGGAGCTGTTTTTT.

This clone was recorded many times. The chain employs TRBV18 and TRBJ2-7; either TRBD1 or TRBD2 may supply D (5 bases each). CDR1 KGHSH and CDR2 LQKENI come from the germline V gene. The CDR3 has 15 residues. V was clipped by 6 bases and J by 3 bases, with 18 bases between them. DNA for the CDR3: TGTGCCAGCTCCCCCGGGGCCGATCTTAACTACGAGCAGTACTTC. It specifies CASSPGADLNYEQYF. Full variable domain (rest looked up from reference TRBV18 and TRBJ2-7): NAGVMQNPRHLVRRRGQEARLRCSPMKGHSHVYWYRQLPEEGLKFMVYLQKENIIDESGMPKERFSAEFPKEGPSILRIQQVVRGDSAAYFCASSPGADLNYEQYFGPGTRLTVT.

The chain couples TRBV5-6 to TRBJ2-3; perhaps TRBD1 as D (5 bases). This CDR3 comprises 14 residues. V gave up 4 bases and J gave up 4 bases, with 13 bases separating them. In germline, CDR1 is SGHDT, CDR2 YYEEEE. CDR3 in DNA: TGTGCCAGCAGCCGAAACAGGATGGCAGATACGCAGTATTTT. This gives the protein CASSRNRMADTQYF.

The chain joins TRBV21-1 to TRBJ2-1; the table names TRBD1, a call not compared with the DNA. TRBV21-1 is deemed a pseudogene. CDR3 length equals 18 residues. As DNA, the CDR3 is TGTGCCAGCAGCAAAGTGGTATCTGGGACAGGGACGGGCAATGAGCAGTTCTTC. Translating gives CASSKVVSGTGTGNEQFF.

Turning to this clone: This same CDR3 is encoded by further DNA sequences in the sample. The chain combines TRBV20-1 with TRBJ2-7; no firm D call. Germline CDR1 and CDR2: DFQATT and SNEGSKA (reference sequence). The CDR3 consists of 11 residues. The V gene lost 6 bases and the J gene lost 2 bases, with 8 bases spanning the gap. For the CDR3, the DNA is TGCAGTGCGGCAGATACCTACGAGCAGTACTTC. Protein sequence: CSAADTYEQYF.

The V and J genes are TRBV5-1 and TRBJ1-2; maybe TRBD1 (6 bases). The CDR3 length is 15 residues. CDR1 and CDR2 (germline): SGHRS, YFSETQ. V was cut by 0 bases and J by 3 bases, with 12 bases left in between. CDR3 region: CASSLDMDRYYGYTF. The CDR3 DNA reads as TGCGCCAGCAGCTTGGACATGGACAGATACTATGGCTACACCTTC.

The count of this clone is one. The chain recombines TRBV7-8 with TRBJ1-4, with 11 bases identical to TRBD1. CDR3 size: 15 residues. CDR1 is SGHVS, CDR2 FQNEAQ, per germline. After removal of 3 bases from V and 7 bases from J, the junction contained 4 bases not matched to a gene. CDR3 bases: TGTGCCAGCAGCTTTTCCGGGACAGGGGGTGAAAAACTGTTTTTT. Translated: CASSFSGTGGEKLFF.

The rearrangement links TRBV7-2 to TRBJ2-7; possible D gene TRBD2, 6 bases. The CDR3 consists of 15 residues. V was trimmed by 5 bases and J by 1 base, leaving 15 bases between them. The germline V gene encodes CDR1 SGHTA and CDR2 FQGNSA. The CDR3 DNA is TGTGCCAGCAGCCCCGTCTGGCGGGGTTCCTACGAGCAGTACTTC. This encodes CASSPVWRGSYEQYF.

This clone was seen once. The chain joins TRBV27 to TRBJ2-7; possibly TRBD1 or TRBD2 for D (5 bases each). Trimming took 2 bases from V and 2 from J, leaving 13 bases between them. The germline V gene encodes CDR1 MNHEY and CDR2 SMNVEV (reference sequence). The CDR3 is 15 amino acids. CDR3 coding DNA: TGTGCCAGCAGTTTACGGGACGGCCAGACCTACGAGCAGTACTTC. This translates into CASSLRDGQTYEQYF.

The chain has TRBV29-1 and TRBJ1-2; 7 nucleotides match TRBD1. The V gene's germline CDR1 is SQVTM and CDR2 ANQGSEA. CDR3 length equals 16 residues. J lost 4 bases, V lost 5 bases, and 16 bases had no gene match. In nucleotides, the CDR3 is TGCAGCGTTCGCATTCCCGGACAGGAGCCAACCTATGGCTACACCTTC. This sequence encodes CSVRIPGQEPTYGYTF.

V and J are TRBV7-3 and TRBJ2-1, with D perhaps matching TRBD1 (6 bases). V gave up 6 bases and J gave up 8 bases, with 20 bases separating them. Germline CDR1 is SGHTA and CDR2 is FQGTGA. CDR3 length: 15 amino acids. The DNA of the CDR3 is TGTGCCAGCAGTCAAACCGGGACAACGGGCGATGAGCAGTTCTTC. Translation: CASSQTGTTGDEQFF.

The V call is TRBV23-1, the J call TRBJ2-7, with TRBD2 as a possible D gene (5 bases). TRBV23-1 is given ORF status, its function remaining uncertain. V lost 2 bases, J lost 7 bases, and 18 bases lay in between. The CDR3 has 15 residues. CDR3 nucleotide sequence: TGCGCCAGCAGTCAACCTCGAGGGAGAGTTCAGGAGCAGTACTTC. This sequence encodes CASSQPRGRVQEQYF.

The chain couples TRBV30 to TRBJ1-4; no clear D. Germline V CDR1 and CDR2: GTSNPN, SVGIG (reference sequence). Trimming took off 4 bases at V and 0 bases at J, with 9 bases between the two ends. This CDR3 spans 14 amino acids. The CDR3 region is CAWKWSPTNEKLFF. The CDR3 DNA reads as TGTGCCTGGAAATGGAGTCCAACTAATGAAAAACTGTTTTTT.

This clone was seen just once. Here the CDR3 DNA reads TGTGCCAGCAGTTATCCGGGGTCCGTCGAGACCCAGTACTTC. This translates into CASSYPGSVETQYF. This sequence joins TRBV25-1 and TRBJ2-5, with a tentative D call TRBD2 (5 bases). CDR1 and CDR2 from the germline V gene are MGHDK and SYGVNS. The CDR3 is made up of 14 amino acids. The V and J ends lost 5 bases and 5 bases respectively, with 15 bases between them.

The chain carries TRBV7-3 and TRBJ2-3; 9 bases are a match to TRBD2. J was trimmed by 3 bases and V by 5 bases; bases with no gene match: 0. This CDR3 has 13 residues. Per the germline V gene, CDR1 is SGHTA and CDR2 is FQGTGA. The CDR3 here is CASSSGGTDTQYF. The CDR3 coding sequence is TGTGCCAGCAGCAGCGGGGGGACAGATACGCAGTATTTT.

This chain links TRBV18 with TRBJ1-3, with D possibly being TRBD1 (5 bases). Trimming cost V 4 bases and J 8 bases, with 21 bases left between them. CDR1 is KGHSH and CDR2 is LQKENI in the germline V gene. CDR3 length: 16 residues. Written as DNA, the CDR3 is TGTGCCAGCTCACTCAACGTCCGGGGCTCGGGGGACACCATATATTTT. The encoded protein is CASSLNVRGSGDTIYF.

The V gene is TRBV18, the J gene TRBJ1-3, with D hard to call. Per the germline V gene, CDR1 is KGHSH and CDR2 is LQKENI. The CDR3 length is 16 residues. V gave up 2 bases and J gave up 0 bases, with 11 bases separating them. Here the CDR3 DNA reads TGTGCCAGCTCACCAATAGACGCCGCCTCTGGAAACACCATATATTTT. The encoded protein is CASSPIDAASGNTIYF.

This clone was found a few times. The V gene is TRBV11-2, the J gene TRBJ1-4, with 9 bases aligning to TRBD1. The CDR3 is 15 residues long. Losses at the gene ends were 1 base for V and 8 bases for J; bases not matched to a gene: 5. CDR1 is SGHAT and CDR2 is FQNNGV in the germline V gene. The CDR3 DNA sequence: TGTGCCAGCAGCTTAGGAGGGACAGGGAGGGAAAAACTGTTTTTT. This sequence encodes CASSLGGTGREKLFF.

This clone was picked up one time. The chain has TRBV10-3 and TRBJ2-7; 7 bases match TRBD2. Trimming at V came to 3 bases and at J to 2 bases, leaving 4 bases not matched to a gene. In germline, CDR1 is ENHRY, CDR2 SYGVKD. The CDR3 covers 14 residues. The CDR3 DNA follows: TGTGCCATCAGTGAAGCAGCGGGGACCTACGAGCAGTACTTC. Translated, it gives CAISEAAGTYEQYF.

This chain joins TRBV28 and TRBJ2-4; D possibly matches TRBD1 or TRBD2 (5 bases each). The V gene's germline CDR1 is MDHEN and CDR2 SYDVKM. V dropped 3 bases and J dropped 8 bases, with 11 bases sitting between them. The CDR3 consists of 13 residues. CDR3 bases: TGTGCCAGCAGTTTCGGGGCCTCGGACATTCAGTACTTC. Amino acid sequence: CASSFGASDIQYF.

V and J are TRBV7-6 and TRBJ2-5; 9 nucleotides line up with TRBD2. Germline values: CDR1 SGHVS, CDR2 FNYEAQ. With V trimmed by 1 base and J by 2 bases, 5 bases remained unmatched. The CDR3 is made up of 16 amino acids. The CDR3 DNA sequence: TGTGCCAGCAGCTTAGTTCCAGCGGGGGGACAAGAGACCCAGTACTTC. Translated, it gives CASSLVPAGGQETQYF. Full variable domain (missing parts from reference TRBV7-6 and TRBJ2-5): GAGVSQSPRYKVTKRGQDVALRCDPISGHVSLYWYRQALGQGPEFLTYFNYEAQQDKSGLPNDRFSAERPEGSISTLTIQRTEQRDSAMYRCASSLVPAGGQETQYFGPGTRLLVL.

This chain uses TRBV15 with TRBJ2-3, with 7 bases that match TRBD2. J lost 3 bases, V lost 7 bases, and 4 bases had no gene match. Germline values: CDR1 LNHNV, CDR2 YYDKDF (reference sequence). The CDR3 is 13 residues long. Written as DNA, the CDR3 is TGTGCCACCATGCGGGGGTCAACAGATACGCAGTATTTT. Protein product: CATMRGSTDTQYF.